Described below is a single TCR beta chain sequence and its context. This specimen comes from a study of blood T cell repertoires in COVID-19. As for the study in general: Sites in the United States, Italy and Spain provided acute and convalescent COVID-19 samples.

The Seattle patients joined while their infection was active and were tracked longitudinally afterward. Authors' processing steps: Estimated nucleated cell counts came from reference gene primer amplification. Clones were read by immunoSEQ multiplex PCR, and TCRdb kept only the in-frame ones, dropping some. V, J and clone size derive from that table, while D and trimming were established from the DNA sequence. The sample consists of approximately 270,000 clones, approximately 86% of them appearing once. The germline V gene encodes CDR1 LGHDT and CDR2 YNNKEL (reference sequence). V lost 6 bases and J lost 3, with 24 bases in between. The CDR3 spans 17 residues.

This clonotype was sampled from a human donor with COVID-19, enrolled during active disease. The donor label of this sample is uncertain. The chain employs TRBV3-1 (or the pseudogene TRBV3-2) and TRBJ2-7; TRBD1 is a possible D gene (5 bases). The sequenced sample was peripheral blood. The CDR3 DNA reads TGTGCCAGCAGTCCCAAGTCAGGGCCCCCCCCAGACTACGAGCAGTACTTC. Translating it yields CASSPKSGPPPDYEQYF.